The T cell receptor gamma chain described here comes from a study of γδ T cells in repeated Plasmodium falciparum infection. Findings and caveats of the study: Over time and infection, Vgamma9/Vdelta2+ repertoires remained highly stable and polyclonal. Malian children's Vdelta2-negative repertoires appeared more expanded and less diverse than Australians'. Waves of new clonotype selection appeared after repeated controlled infections in Vdelta2-negative, largely Vdelta1+, gammadelta T cells.

Comments on this clone: Antigen unknown. TCRdb's listed protein matches a much larger clone and diverges from this DNA's translation at residue 5, likely through a read error; the protein shown comes from the DNA.

Both TRG and TRD chains were sequenced from each sorted sample. TCRdb re-analyzed the multiplex PCR reads via CATT. The repertoire holds 25,000 to 35,000 gamma-chain clones, with more than 1.4% as singletons. V lost 6 bases, J lost 2 bases, and 6 bases stayed unmatched. In germline, CDR1 is GITISATS, CDR2 ISYDGTV (reference sequence). This CDR3 region has 14 residues. Gammadelta T cells were flow-sorted from PBMC into Vgamma9/Vdelta2+ and Vdelta2-negative populations for bulk analysis. Sequencing was done on a sample of gamma-delta T cells from blood. The genes are TRGV9 and TRGJP2. This receptor was obtained from a pool of human donors (malaria-infected and uninfected, not separated). The CDR3 DNA reads as TGTGCCTTGTGGTCCCACAGTAGTGATTGGATCAAGACGTTT. Residues: CALWSHSSDWIKTF.